The rows below give T cell receptor beta chains drawn from one sample of a study of blood T cell repertoires in COVID-19. Sequencing used immunoSEQ multiplex PCR; TCRdb keeps in-frame clones, though not all of them. The table records about 310,000 clones, around 85% of them present only once. Sequenced input: PBMCs or T cells enriched from blood (not recorded which). The receptors shown here come from a woman under 40 who had been exposed to COVID-19. CDR3s include the opening cysteine and the closing phenylalanine or tryptophan. A D gene is named only where the DNA matches it firmly. Some rows have no size entry. The others give once, few or many, or a class for an expanded clone.

d_call clone_size j_call v_call cdr3_nt cdr3_aa
TRBD1 NA TRBJ1-2 TRBV19 TGTGCCAGTAGTATCCTTTATGGACAGGATAACTATGGCTACACCTTC CASSILYGQDNYGYTF
NA NA TRBJ1-2 TRBV12-3/TRBV12-4 TGTGCCAGCGCAGTAGCCACCGTCGGCTACACCTTC CASAVATVGYTF
NA NA TRBJ1-4 TRBV30 TGTGCCTGGAGTGTACAGGAGGAAAAACTGTTTTTT CAWSVQEEKLFF
NA NA TRBJ1-2 TRBV25-1 TGTGCCAGCAGTGAATATTACGAGGGGGTGTGGAGAGGCTACACCTTC CASSEYYEGVWRGYTF
NA NA TRBJ1-1 TRBV27 TGTGCCAGCAGTCCCTTCTGGAACACTGAAGCTTTCTTT CASSPFWNTEAFF
TRBD1 NA TRBJ1-1 TRBV7-9 TGTGCCAGCAGCTCCCAACGCAACAGGGGCCCGAACACTGAAGCTTTCTTT CASSSQRNRGPNTEAFF
TRBD1 NA TRBJ1-6 TRBV27 TGTGCCAGCAGTCCGAGGGGACAGGGGGTGGGGTCACCCCTCCACTTT CASSPRGQGVGSPLHF
NA NA TRBJ2-6 TRBV28 TGTGCCCATGGGGCCTCTTTCTCTGGGGCCAACGTCCTGACTTTC CAHGASFSGANVLTF
NA few TRBJ2-7 TRBV7-2 TGTGCCAGCAGCAGGAGCTCCTACGAGCAGTACTTC CASSRSSYEQYF
NA NA TRBJ1-6 TRBV18 TGTGCCAGCTCACCATCAGGGGCGCGCAATTCACCCCTCCACTTT CASSPSGARNSPLHF
TRBD2 NA TRBJ2-3 TRBV18 TGTGCCAGCTCAAGTCGACTAGCGGGAAGCACAGATACGCAGTATTTT CASSSRLAGSTDTQYF
NA once TRBJ2-2 TRBV19 TGTGCCAGTAGTATTTGGCAGGCCGGCGGGGAGCTGTTTTTT CASSIWQAGGELFF
NA NA TRBJ1-1 TRBV5-1 TGCGCCAGCAGCTTGTCAGGGATGGGGACTGAAGCTTTCTTT CASSLSGMGTEAFF
TRBD2 NA TRBJ2-1 TRBV7-3 TGTGCCAGCAGCGCCCTTCGTAGCGGGGCCTACAATGAGCAGTTCTTC CASSALRSGAYNEQFF
NA NA TRBJ1-3 TRBV10-1 TGCGCCAGCAGTGAGTACATCACCATATATTTT CASSEYITIYF
TRBD2 NA TRBJ2-5 TRBV10-3 TGTGCCATCAGTGATCCCGGGACTAGCGGGCGGGACCAGTACTTC CAISDPGTSGRDQYF
NA NA TRBJ1-5 TRBV7-8 TGTGCCAGCAGCTCTTCCAGGGGCAGCACCGGGTCCGTTAGCAATCAGCCCCAGCATTTT CASSSSRGSTGSVSNQPQHF
TRBD1 NA TRBJ2-7 TRBV29-1 TGCAGCGCTCGACAGGGGGCGAGGGAGCAGTACTTC CSARQGAREQYF
TRBD1 NA TRBJ2-5 TRBV9 TGTGCCAGCAGCAACCGACAGGGGGCTGAGGAGACCCAGTACTTC CASSNRQGAEETQYF
TRBD2 NA TRBJ2-3 TRBV6-2/TRBV6-3 TGTGCCAGCAGCACTGGACTAGCTAATACGCAGTATTTT CASSTGLANTQYF
NA once TRBJ2-2 TRBV7-3 TGTGCCAGCAGCCCACAGGGTCCCGACGGGGAGCTGTTTTTT CASSPQGPDGELFF
TRBD1 NA TRBJ1-2 TRBV7-2 TGTGCCAGCAGCTTTGCAAACAGGGGTGGCGGTGGCTACACCTTC CASSFANRGGGGYTF
NA few TRBJ1-5 TRBV24-1 TGTGCCACCAGAAGGGGGTTGGGACAGCCCCAGCATTTT CATRRGLGQPQHF
NA NA TRBJ1-5 TRBV4-3 TGCGCCAGCAGCCAAGGGGCGTCAGGGGTTCAGCCCCAGCATTTT CASSQGASGVQPQHF
NA NA TRBJ2-1 TRBV12-2 TGTGCAAGTCGCTTACCCCAGGGAAATAGCTCCTACAATGAGCAGTTCTTC CASRLPQGNSSYNEQFF
NA NA TRBJ2-2 TRBV6-4 TGTGCCAGCAGTGAGCGGGACACCGGGGAGCTGTTTTTT CASSERDTGELFF
TRBD1 NA TRBJ2-3 TRBV9 TGTGCCAGCAGCGTAAGCGAGCACAGGGGTAATACGCAGTATTTT CASSVSEHRGNTQYF
NA NA TRBJ1-3 TRBV28 TGTGCCAGCAGTCCGGGAGAATGGGGATCTGGAAACACCATATATTTT CASSPGEWGSGNTIYF
TRBD1 once TRBJ2-2 TRBV7-3 TGTGCCACTCGGGGCAGGGGGCGTGAGGAGCTGTTTTTT CATRGRGREELFF
TRBD1 once TRBJ2-5 TRBV18 TGTGCCAGCTCACCCATCGGACAGGGTCGACAAGAGACCCAGTACTTC CASSPIGQGRQETQYF
TRBD1 NA TRBJ2-1 TRBV3-1/TRBV3-2 TGTGCCAGCAGCTGGACAGGGGGGGGACTCAATGAGCAGTTCTTC CASSWTGGGLNEQFF
NA NA TRBJ1-2 TRBV30 TGTGCCTGGATGACACCAGGCTATGGCTACACCTTC CAWMTPGYGYTF
TRBD1 NA TRBJ1-1 TRBV7-9 TGTGCCAGCAGCCCGACAGGGGGATTTGGTGAAGCTTTCTTT CASSPTGGFGEAFF
NA once TRBJ1-5 TRBV4-3 TGCGCCAGCAGTCGAACCTGGACGGGAAATCAGCCCCAGCATTTT CASSRTWTGNQPQHF
NA NA TRBJ2-5 TRBV5-1 TGCGCCAGCAGCCTACAAGGGGGCCAAGAGACCCAGTACTTC CASSLQGGQETQYF
TRBD2 NA TRBJ2-1 TRBV9 TGTGCCAGCAGCGTAGACGGGGGGGTTTACAATGAGCAGTTCTTC CASSVDGGVYNEQFF
TRBD1 NA TRBJ1-2 TRBV6-1 TGTGCCAGCAGTGAATCAGGGGGCTTAAACTATGGCTACACCTTC CASSESGGLNYGYTF
NA few TRBJ1-2 TRBV27 TGTGCCAGCAGTTTATCGGGTAGGGGGTCGAACTATGGCTACACCTTC CASSLSGRGSNYGYTF
TRBD1 NA TRBJ2-4 TRBV5-4 TGTGCCAGCAGCACAGGGGGCAACATTCAGTACTTC CASSTGGNIQYF
TRBD2 NA TRBJ2-7 TRBV4-1 TGCGCCAGCAGCCAGGGCGGGGGGGCAGCGGGAGAGCAGTACTTC CASSQGGGAAGEQYF
TRBD1 NA TRBJ2-1 TRBV9 TGTGCCAGCAGCGTAGGACCAGGGACAGAATATTACAATGAGCAGTTCTTC CASSVGPGTEYYNEQFF
TRBD1 NA TRBJ1-1 TRBV27 TGTGCCAGCAGCCGTATGGGACAGGGGGCTGCTTTCTTT CASSRMGQGAAFF
NA NA TRBJ1-3 TRBV4-1 TGCGCCAGCAGCCAAGTCTCCGGAAACACCATATATTTT CASSQVSGNTIYF
TRBD1 NA TRBJ2-5 TRBV7-2 TGTGCCAGCAGCTGGGGACAGGGGGCAAGAGAGACCCAGTACTTC CASSWGQGARETQYF
NA NA TRBJ1-1 TRBV19 TGTGCCAGTAGTATAGACCGTAGGGGGGAAGCTTTCTTT CASSIDRRGEAFF
TRBD2 NA TRBJ2-3 TRBV7-6 TGTGCCAGCAGCTCGGGACTAGCGGGGGGGATGGCAGATACGCAGTATTTT CASSSGLAGGMADTQYF
NA NA TRBJ1-6 TRBV27 TGTGCCAGCAAAGACAGATACTCACCCCTCCACTTT CASKDRYSPLHF